These T cell receptor beta chains were read from a single sample in a study of blood T cell repertoires in COVID-19. Here immunoSEQ multiplex PCR was the method, and the copy in TCRdb shows in-frame clones only, minus some. The sample has around 170,000 clones, approximately 80% seen once. The sequenced sample was PBMCs or T cells enriched from blood (not recorded which). Every receptor here comes from a man in his sixties who had been exposed to COVID-19. Both conserved end residues are part of each CDR3. The D gene is left open where the match is weak. Size is omitted from some rows. Given values are once, few, many or a class for expanded clones.

j_call d_call v_call clone_size cdr3_nt cdr3_aa
TRBJ1-2 - TRBV6-5 - TGTGCCAGCAGTTACTCGACAGGAAACTATGGCTACACCTTC CASSYSTGNYGYTF
TRBJ1-1 - TRBV4-3 - TGCGCCAGCAGCCAGGCCGGCGGGGTATTGAGCTCTGAAGCTTTCTTT CASSQAGGVLSSEAFF
TRBJ2-3 TRBD2 TRBV7-9 - TGTGCCAGCAGCCCCTTAGCGGGAGGGAGCACAGATACGCAGTATTTT CASSPLAGGSTDTQYF
TRBJ1-5 TRBD1 TRBV18 many TGTGCCAGCTCACCACCGGTTGACAGGGGGCGACAGCCCCAGCATTTT CASSPPVDRGRQPQHF
TRBJ2-3 TRBD2 TRBV27 - TGTGCCAGCAGTTTTGCGGGGGGGCGGCCCGTGGATACGCAGTATTTT CASSFAGGRPVDTQYF
TRBJ2-7 TRBD2 TRBV11-3 - TGTGCCAGCAGCCCCCGGACTAGCGGGAGCAACGAGCAGTACTTC CASSPRTSGSNEQYF
TRBJ2-5 - TRBV5-6 - TGTGCCAGCAGCCCACAGGTCCAAGAGACCCAGTACTTC CASSPQVQETQYF
TRBJ1-4 - TRBV21-1 - TGTGCCAGCAGCCCTCCGGGACAGGGTGGAGAAAAACTGTTTTTT CASSPPGQGGEKLFF
TRBJ2-7 - TRBV28 - TGTGCCAGCAAGGACAGCGAGCAGTACTTC CASKDSEQYF
TRBJ2-7 TRBD1 TRBV9 - TGTGCCAGCAGCCCAAGGACAGGGGGCAACGAGCAGTACTTC CASSPRTGGNEQYF
TRBJ2-1 - TRBV10-1 few TGCGCCAGCAGTGTCTCCCTTTGTGAGCAGTTCTTC CASSVSLCEQFF
TRBJ1-5 - TRBV28 - TGTGCCAGCAGTGCCCGGGGGGATCAGCCCCAGCATTTT CASSARGDQPQHF
TRBJ1-1 - TRBV29-1 few TGCAGCGTTGAAGTGCGGGGGACTGAAGCTTTCTTT CSVEVRGTEAFF
TRBJ2-3 TRBD2 TRBV6-5 - TGTGCCAGCAGTTACGGGGCGGGGGGAGATACGCAGTATTTT CASSYGAGGDTQYF
TRBJ2-1 TRBD2 TRBV5-1 - TGCGCCAGCAGCTCGCAGGCGGGAGGGCCCTACAATGAGCAGTTCTTC CASSSQAGGPYNEQFF
TRBJ1-5 - TRBV14 - TGTGCCAGCAGCCAAGATCTTTGTGGGGGACACCTATGGAGTCAGCCCCAGCATTTT CASSQDLCGGHLWSQPQHF
TRBJ2-5 - TRBV21-1 - TGTGCCAGCAGCTCCAACAGGACACTTAAATCCCAAGAGACCCAGTACTTC CASSSNRTLKSQETQYF
TRBJ1-3 - TRBV11-2 - TGTGCCAGCAGCTCAATACCGCGTCCTGGAAACACCATATATTTT CASSSIPRPGNTIYF
TRBJ1-1 - TRBV5-1 once TGCGCCAGCAGCTTGGCCGCGGAATCCACTGAAGCTTTCTTT CASSLAAESTEAFF
TRBJ2-3 - TRBV30 - TGTGCCTCCCGGGGGGCACGGGATTATGCAGATACGCAGTATTTT CASRGARDYADTQYF
TRBJ1-5 TRBD1 TRBV15 - TGTGCCACCAGCGCGCCGACAGGGACAATCCAGCCCCAGCATTTT CATSAPTGTIQPQHF
TRBJ2-7 - TRBV27 few TGTGCCAGCACCCCGCGGAGGGGAGGTCGCTCCTACGAGCAGTACTTC CASTPRRGGRSYEQYF
TRBJ2-7 - TRBV6-5 - TGTGCCAGCAGTACGACCACTAGTTTCGTGCAGTACTTC CASSTTTSFVQYF
TRBJ2-3 TRBD1 TRBV5-1 - TGCGCCAGCAGCCAAGGGACAGAGGGAAATACGCAGTATTTT CASSQGTEGNTQYF
TRBJ2-3 - TRBV20-1 - TGCAGTCGGAAGAGGGCGGATACGCAGTATTTT CSRKRADTQYF
TRBJ2-7 TRBD2 TRBV6-1 - TGTGCCAGCAGTGTAACAGCGGGAGCGGGAGGTGGAAGTGGTGGCGAGCAGTACTTC CASSVTAGAGGGSGGEQYF
TRBJ1-6 - TRBV27 - TGTGCCAGCAGTATGAGACCCGGAGGCTCCTATAATTCACCCCTCCACTTT CASSMRPGGSYNSPLHF
TRBJ2-2 - TRBV11-3 - TGTGCCAGCAGCTTGTTGGCGGCGGCGAACACCGGGGAGCTGTTTTTT CASSLLAAANTGELFF
TRBJ1-1 - TRBV7-9 - TGTGCCAGCAGCTCCCCCGGGATGAACACTGAAGCTTTCTTT CASSSPGMNTEAFF